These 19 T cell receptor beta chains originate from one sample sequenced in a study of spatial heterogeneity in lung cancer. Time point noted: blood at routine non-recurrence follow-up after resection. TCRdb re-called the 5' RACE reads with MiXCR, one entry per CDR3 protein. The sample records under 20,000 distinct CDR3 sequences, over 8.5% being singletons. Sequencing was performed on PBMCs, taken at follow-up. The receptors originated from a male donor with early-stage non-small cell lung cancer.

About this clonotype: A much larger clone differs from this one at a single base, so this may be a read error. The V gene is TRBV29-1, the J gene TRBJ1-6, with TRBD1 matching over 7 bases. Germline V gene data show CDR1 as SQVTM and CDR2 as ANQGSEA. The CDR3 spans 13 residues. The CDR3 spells CSVGQARDSLLHF. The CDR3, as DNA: TGCAGCGTAGGACAGGCGAGGGATTCACTCCTCCACTTT.

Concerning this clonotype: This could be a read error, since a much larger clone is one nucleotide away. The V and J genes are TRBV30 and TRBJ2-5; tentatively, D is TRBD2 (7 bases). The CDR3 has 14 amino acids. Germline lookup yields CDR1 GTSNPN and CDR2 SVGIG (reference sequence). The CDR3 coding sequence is TGTGCCCGGAGTGTGGGGGGGCCGCAAGAGACCCAGTACTTC. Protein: CARSVGGPQETQYF.

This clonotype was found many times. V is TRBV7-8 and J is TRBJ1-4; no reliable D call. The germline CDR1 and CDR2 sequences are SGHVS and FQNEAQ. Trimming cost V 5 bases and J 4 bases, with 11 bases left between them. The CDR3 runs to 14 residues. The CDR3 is CASSLSLINEKLFF. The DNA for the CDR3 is TGTGCCAGCAGCCTTAGCCTCATTAATGAAAAACTGTTTTTT.

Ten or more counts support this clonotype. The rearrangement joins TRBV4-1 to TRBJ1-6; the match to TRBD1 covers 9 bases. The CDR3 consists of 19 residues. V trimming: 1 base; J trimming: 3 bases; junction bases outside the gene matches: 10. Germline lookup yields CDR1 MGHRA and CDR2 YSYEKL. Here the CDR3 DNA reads TGCGCCAGCAGCCAAGGTGGCGTCGTGGGACAGGGCTATAATTCACCCCTCCACTTT. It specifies CASSQGGVVGQGYNSPLHF.

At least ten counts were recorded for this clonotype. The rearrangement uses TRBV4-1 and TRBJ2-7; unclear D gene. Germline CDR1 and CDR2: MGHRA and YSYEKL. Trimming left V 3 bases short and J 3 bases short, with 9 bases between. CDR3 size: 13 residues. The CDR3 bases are TGCGCCAGCAGCCAGGCCGACGGCTACGAGCAGTACTTC. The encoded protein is CASSQADGYEQYF.

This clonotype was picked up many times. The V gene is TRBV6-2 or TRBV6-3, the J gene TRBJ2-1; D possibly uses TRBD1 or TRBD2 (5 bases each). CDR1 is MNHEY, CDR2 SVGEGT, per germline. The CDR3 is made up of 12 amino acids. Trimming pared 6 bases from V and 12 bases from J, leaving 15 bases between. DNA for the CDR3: TGTGCCAGCAGCCCAGGGCGGGTATTGCAGTTCTTC. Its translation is CASSPGRVLQFF.

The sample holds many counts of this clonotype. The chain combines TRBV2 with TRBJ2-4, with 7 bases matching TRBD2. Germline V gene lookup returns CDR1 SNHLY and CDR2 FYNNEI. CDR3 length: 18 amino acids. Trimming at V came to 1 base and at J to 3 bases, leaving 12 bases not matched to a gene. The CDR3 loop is CASSEGEAGVLGKNIQYF. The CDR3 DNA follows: TGTGCCAGCAGTGAAGGGGAGGCGGGGGTCCTAGGCAAAAACATTCAGTACTTC. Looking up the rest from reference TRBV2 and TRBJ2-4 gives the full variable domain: EPEVTQTPSHQVTQMGQEVILRCVPISNHLYFYWYRQILGQKVEFLVSFYNNEISEKSEIFDDQFSVERPDGSNFTLKIRSTKLEDSAMYFCASSEGEAGVLGKNIQYFGAGTRLSVL.

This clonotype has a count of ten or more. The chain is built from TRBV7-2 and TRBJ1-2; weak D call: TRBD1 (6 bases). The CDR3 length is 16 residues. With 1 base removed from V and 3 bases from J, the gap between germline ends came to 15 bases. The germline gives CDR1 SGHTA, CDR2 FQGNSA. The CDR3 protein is CASSLGFSGADYGYTF. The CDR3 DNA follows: TGTGCCAGCAGCTTAGGTTTTTCAGGGGCGGACTATGGCTACACCTTC.

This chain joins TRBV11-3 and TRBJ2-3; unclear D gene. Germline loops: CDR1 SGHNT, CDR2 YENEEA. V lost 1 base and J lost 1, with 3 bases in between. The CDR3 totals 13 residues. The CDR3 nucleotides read TGTGCCAGCAGCTTAGGCGGCACAGATACGCAGTATTTT. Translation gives CASSLGGTDTQYF. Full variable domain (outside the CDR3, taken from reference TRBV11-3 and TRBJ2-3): EAGVVQSPRYKIIEKKQPVAFWCNPISGHNTLYWYLQNLGQGPELLIRYENEEAVDDSQLPKDRFSAERLKGVDSTLKIQPAELGDSAVYLCASSLGGTDTQYFGPGTRLTVL.

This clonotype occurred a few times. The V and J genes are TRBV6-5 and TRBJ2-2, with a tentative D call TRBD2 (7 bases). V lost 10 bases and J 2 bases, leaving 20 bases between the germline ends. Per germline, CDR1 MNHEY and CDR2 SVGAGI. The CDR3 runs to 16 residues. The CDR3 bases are TGTGCCACCACCATAGGGGGAGGGGGTAACACCGGGGAGCTGTTTTTT. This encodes CATTIGGGGNTGELFF.

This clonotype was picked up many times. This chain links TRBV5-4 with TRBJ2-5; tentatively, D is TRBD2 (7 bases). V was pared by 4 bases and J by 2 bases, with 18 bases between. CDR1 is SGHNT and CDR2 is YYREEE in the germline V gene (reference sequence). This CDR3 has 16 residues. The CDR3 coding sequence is TGTGCCAGCAGCAAAGTATACAGGGAGGGGCAAGAGACCCAGTACTTC. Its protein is CASSKVYREGQETQYF.

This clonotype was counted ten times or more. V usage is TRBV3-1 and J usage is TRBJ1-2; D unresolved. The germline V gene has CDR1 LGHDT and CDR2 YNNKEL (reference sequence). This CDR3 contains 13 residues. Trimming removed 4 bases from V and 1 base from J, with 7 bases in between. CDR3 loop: CASSLRFNYGYTF. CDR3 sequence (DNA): TGTGCCAGCAGCCTCAGGTTTAACTATGGCTACACCTTC.

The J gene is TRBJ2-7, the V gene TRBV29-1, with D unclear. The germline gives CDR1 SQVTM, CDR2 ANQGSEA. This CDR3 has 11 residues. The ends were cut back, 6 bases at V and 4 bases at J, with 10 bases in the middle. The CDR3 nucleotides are TGCAGCGTCATGACTGGGTACGAGCAGTACTTC. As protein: CSVMTGYEQYF.

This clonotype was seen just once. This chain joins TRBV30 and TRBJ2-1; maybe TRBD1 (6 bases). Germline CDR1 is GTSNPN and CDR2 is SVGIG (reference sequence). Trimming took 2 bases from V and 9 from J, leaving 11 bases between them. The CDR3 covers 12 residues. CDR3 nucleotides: TGTGCCTGGAGTCCCTCCAGGGGTGAGCAGTTCTTC. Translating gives CAWSPSRGEQFF.

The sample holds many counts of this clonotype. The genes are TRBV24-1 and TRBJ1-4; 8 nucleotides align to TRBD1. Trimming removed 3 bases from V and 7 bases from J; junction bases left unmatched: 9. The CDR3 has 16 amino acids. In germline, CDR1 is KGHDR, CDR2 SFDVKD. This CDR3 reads CATSDIPTGVGEKLFF. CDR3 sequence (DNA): TGTGCCACCAGTGATATACCGACAGGGGTTGGTGAAAAACTGTTTTTT.

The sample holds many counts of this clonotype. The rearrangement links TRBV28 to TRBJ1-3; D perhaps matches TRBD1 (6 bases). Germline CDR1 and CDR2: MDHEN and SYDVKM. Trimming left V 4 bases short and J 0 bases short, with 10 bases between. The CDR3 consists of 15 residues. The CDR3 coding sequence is TGTGCCAGCAGTTCAGGGGTCATCTCTGGAAACACCATATATTTT. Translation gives CASSSGVISGNTIYF.

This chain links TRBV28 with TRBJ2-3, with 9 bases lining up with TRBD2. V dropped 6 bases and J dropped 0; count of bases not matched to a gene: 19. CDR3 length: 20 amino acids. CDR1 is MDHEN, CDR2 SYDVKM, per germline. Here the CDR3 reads CASSLAFSWSSGASTDTQYF. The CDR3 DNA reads TGTGCCAGCAGCCTAGCCTTCTCCTGGTCTAGCGGGGCTAGCACAGATACGCAGTATTTT.

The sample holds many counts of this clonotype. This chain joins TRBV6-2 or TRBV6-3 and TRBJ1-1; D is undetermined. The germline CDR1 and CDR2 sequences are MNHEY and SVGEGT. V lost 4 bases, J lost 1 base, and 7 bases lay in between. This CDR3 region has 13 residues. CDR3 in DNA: TGTGCCAGCAGTTCCTCAAGGAACACTGAAGCTTTCTTT. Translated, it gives CASSSSRNTEAFF.

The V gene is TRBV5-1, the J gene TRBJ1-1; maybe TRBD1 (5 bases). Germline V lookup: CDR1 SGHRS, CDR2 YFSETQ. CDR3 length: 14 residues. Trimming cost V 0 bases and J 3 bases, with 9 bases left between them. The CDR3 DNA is TGCGCCAGCAGCTTGGCAGGGATCTACACTGAAGCTTTCTTT. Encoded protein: CASSLAGIYTEAFF.